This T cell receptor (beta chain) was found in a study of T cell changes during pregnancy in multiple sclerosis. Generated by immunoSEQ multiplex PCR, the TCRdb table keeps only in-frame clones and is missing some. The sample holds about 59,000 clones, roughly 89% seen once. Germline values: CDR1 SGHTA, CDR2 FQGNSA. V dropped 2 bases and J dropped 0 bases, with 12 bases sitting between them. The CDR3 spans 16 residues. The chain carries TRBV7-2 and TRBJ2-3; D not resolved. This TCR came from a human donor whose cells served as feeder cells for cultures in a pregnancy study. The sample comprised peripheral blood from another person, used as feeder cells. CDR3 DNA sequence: TGTGCCAGCAGCTTACGGGTATCTTCTAGCACAGATACGCAGTATTTT. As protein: CASSLRVSSSTDTQYF.